The source of this T cell receptor beta chain is a study of CD8 T cells in ankylosing spondylitis. A single record per CDR3 protein comes from TCRdb applying MiXCR to the 5' RACE reads. The table includes fewer than 25,000 distinct CDR3 sequences, about an eighth detected once. Broader study findings: As for the disease-linked clones, they showed a CD8+ phenotype and occurred at relatively low frequencies in peripheral blood. Reportedly, significant enrichment of disease-linked clones occurred in matched ankylosing spondylitis synovial fluid.

Trimming stripped 7 bases from V and 4 bases from J, with 10 bases between. The CDR3 totals 12 residues. This clonotype was counted at least ten times. Its antigen remains unknown. V is TRBV12-3 or TRBV12-4 and J is TRBJ2-5; D possibly corresponds to TRBD2 (5 bases). The receptor's source is a male donor with ankylosing spondylitis or in good health (not recorded which). Source material: blood. The CDR3: CASNGNRETQYF. For the CDR3, the DNA is TGTGCCAGCAACGGGAACCGAGAGACCCAGTACTTC.